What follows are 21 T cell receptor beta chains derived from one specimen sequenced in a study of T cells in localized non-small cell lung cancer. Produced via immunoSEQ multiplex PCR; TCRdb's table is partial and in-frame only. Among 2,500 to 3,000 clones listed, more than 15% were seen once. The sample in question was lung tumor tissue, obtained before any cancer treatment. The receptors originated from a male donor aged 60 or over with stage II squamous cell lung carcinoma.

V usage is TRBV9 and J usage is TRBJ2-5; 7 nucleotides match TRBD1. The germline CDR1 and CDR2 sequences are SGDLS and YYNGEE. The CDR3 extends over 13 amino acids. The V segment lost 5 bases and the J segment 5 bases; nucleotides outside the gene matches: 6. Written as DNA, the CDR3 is TGTGCCAGCAGTGGACAGGCCGAGGAGACCCAGTACTTC. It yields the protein CASSGQAEETQYF.

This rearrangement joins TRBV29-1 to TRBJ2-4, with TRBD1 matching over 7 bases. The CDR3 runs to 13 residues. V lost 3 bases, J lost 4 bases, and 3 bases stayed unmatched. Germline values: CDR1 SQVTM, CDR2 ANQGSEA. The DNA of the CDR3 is TGCAGCGTTGAGCCGGGACAGAAAAACATTCAGTACTTC. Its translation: CSVEPGQKNIQYF. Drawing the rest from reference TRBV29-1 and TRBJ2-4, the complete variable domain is SAVISQKPSRDICQRGTSLTIQCQVDSQVTMMFWYRQQPGQSLTLIATANQGSEATYESGFVIDKFPISRPNLTFSTLTVSNMSPEDSSIYLCSVEPGQKNIQYFGAGTRLSVL.

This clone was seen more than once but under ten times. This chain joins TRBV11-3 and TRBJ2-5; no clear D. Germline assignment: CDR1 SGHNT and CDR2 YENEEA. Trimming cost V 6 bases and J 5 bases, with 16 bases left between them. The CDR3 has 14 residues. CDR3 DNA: TGTGCCAGCAGTCCGAGATTTTTGGGGGAGACCCAGTACTTC. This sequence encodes CASSPRFLGETQYF. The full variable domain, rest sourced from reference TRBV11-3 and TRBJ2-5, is EAGVVQSPRYKIIEKKQPVAFWCNPISGHNTLYWYLQNLGQGPELLIRYENEEAVDDSQLPKDRFSAERLKGVDSTLKIQPAELGDSAVYLCASSPRFLGETQYFGPGTRLLVL.

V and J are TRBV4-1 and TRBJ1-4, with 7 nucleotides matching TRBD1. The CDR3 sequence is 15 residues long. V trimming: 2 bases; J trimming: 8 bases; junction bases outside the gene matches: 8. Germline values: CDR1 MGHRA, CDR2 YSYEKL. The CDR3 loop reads CASSQMTGMREKLFF. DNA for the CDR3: TGCGCCAGCAGCCAAATGACAGGGATGAGGGAAAAACTGTTTTTT.

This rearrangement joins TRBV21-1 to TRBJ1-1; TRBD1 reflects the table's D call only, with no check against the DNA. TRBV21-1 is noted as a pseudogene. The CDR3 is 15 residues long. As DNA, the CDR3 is TGTGCCAGCAGCTTTACCACAGGAGAGAACACTGAAGCTTTCTTT. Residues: CASSFTTGENTEAFF.

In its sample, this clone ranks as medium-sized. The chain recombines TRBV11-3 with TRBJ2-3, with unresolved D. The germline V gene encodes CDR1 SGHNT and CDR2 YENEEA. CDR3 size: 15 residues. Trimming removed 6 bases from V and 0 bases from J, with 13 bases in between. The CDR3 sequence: CASRQGSRSTDTQYF. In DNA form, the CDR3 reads TGTGCCAGCAGGCAAGGATCGCGCAGCACAGATACGCAGTATTTT. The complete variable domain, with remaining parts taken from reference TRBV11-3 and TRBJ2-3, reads EAGVVQSPRYKIIEKKQPVAFWCNPISGHNTLYWYLQNLGQGPELLIRYENEEAVDDSQLPKDRFSAERLKGVDSTLKIQPAELGDSAVYLCASRQGSRSTDTQYFGPGTRLTVL.

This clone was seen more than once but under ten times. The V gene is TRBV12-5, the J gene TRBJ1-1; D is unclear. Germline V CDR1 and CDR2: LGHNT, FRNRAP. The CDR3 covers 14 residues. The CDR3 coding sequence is TGTGCCAGCAACCTCGGCCCGGTGAACACTGAAGCTTTCTTT. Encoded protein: CASNLGPVNTEAFF.

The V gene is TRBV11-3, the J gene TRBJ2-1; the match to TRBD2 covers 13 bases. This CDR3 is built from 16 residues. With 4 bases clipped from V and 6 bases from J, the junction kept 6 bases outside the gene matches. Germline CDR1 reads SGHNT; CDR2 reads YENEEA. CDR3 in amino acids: CASSSRTSGRGNEQFF. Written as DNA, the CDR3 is TGTGCCAGCAGCTCCCGGACTAGCGGGAGAGGCAATGAGCAGTTCTTC.

CDR3 region: CASSLVGGGIEKLFF. CDR3 DNA: TGTGCCAGCAGCTTAGTAGGGGGCGGAATTGAAAAACTGTTTTTT. The rearrangement links TRBV11-3 to TRBJ1-4, with 7 positions matching TRBD1. The CDR3 runs 15 residues. With V trimmed by 1 base and J by 7 bases, 6 bases remained unmatched. Germline assignment: CDR1 SGHNT and CDR2 YENEEA.

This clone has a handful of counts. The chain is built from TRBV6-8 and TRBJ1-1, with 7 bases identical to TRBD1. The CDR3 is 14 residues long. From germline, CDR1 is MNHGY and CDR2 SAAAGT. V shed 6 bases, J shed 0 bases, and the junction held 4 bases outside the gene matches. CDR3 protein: CASRLTGMNTEAFF. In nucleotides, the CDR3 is TGTGCCAGCAGGTTGACAGGGATGAACACTGAAGCTTTCTTT.

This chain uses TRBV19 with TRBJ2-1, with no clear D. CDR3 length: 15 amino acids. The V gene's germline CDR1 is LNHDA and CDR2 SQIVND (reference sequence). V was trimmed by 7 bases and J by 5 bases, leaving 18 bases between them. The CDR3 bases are TGTGCCAGTACCCCCTACCCGAGGAGCAACAATGAGCAGTTCTTC. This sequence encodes CASTPYPRSNNEQFF.

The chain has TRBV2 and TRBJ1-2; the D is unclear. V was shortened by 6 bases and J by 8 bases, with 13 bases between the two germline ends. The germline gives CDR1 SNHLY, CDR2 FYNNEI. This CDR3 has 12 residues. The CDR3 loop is CASRAGQRGYTF. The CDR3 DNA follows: TGTGCCAGCAGGGCTGGGCAGAGAGGCTACACCTTC.

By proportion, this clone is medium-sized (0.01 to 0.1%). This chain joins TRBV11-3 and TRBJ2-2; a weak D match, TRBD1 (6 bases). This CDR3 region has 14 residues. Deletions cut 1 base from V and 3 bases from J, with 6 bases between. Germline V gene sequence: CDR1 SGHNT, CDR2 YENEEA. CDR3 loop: CASSLGQDTGELFF. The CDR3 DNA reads TGTGCCAGCAGCTTAGGACAGGACACCGGGGAGCTGTTTTTT.

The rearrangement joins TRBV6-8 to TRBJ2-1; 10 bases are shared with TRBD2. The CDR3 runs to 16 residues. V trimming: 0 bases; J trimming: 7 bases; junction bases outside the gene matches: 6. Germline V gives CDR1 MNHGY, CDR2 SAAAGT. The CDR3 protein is CASSYSKGLASNEQFF. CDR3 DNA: TGTGCCAGCAGTTACTCGAAGGGACTAGCGAGTAATGAGCAGTTCTTC.

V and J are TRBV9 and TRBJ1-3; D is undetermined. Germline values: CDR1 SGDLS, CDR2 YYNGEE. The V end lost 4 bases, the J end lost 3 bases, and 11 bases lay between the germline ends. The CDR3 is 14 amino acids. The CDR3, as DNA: TGTGCCAGCAGCTCCTCGGGAGGTGGAAACACCATATATTTT. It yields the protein CASSSSGGGNTIYF.

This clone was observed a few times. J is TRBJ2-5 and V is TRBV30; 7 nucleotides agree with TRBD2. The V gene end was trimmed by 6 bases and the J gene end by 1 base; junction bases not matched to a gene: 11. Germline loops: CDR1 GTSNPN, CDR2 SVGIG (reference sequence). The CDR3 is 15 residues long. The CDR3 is CACQKKSGGQETQYF. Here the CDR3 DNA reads TGTGCCTGTCAGAAAAAGTCGGGGGGCCAAGAGACCCAGTACTTC.

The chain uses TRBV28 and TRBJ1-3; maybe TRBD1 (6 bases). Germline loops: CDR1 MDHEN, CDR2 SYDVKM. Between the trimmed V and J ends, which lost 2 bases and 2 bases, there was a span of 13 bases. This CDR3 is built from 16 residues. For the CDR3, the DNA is TGTGCCAGCAGTTTAGACCCAAACAGGGCTGGAAACACCATATATTTT. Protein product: CASSLDPNRAGNTIYF.

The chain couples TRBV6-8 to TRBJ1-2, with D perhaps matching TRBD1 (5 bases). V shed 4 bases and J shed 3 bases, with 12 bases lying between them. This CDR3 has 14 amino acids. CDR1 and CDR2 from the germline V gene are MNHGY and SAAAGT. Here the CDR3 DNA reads TGTGCCAGCAGTTTTCTCCGGGGCCACTATGGCTACACCTTC. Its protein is CASSFLRGHYGYTF.

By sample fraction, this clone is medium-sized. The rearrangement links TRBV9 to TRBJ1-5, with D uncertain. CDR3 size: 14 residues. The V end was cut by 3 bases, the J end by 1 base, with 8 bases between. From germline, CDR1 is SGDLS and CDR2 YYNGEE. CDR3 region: CASSAGLSNQPQHF. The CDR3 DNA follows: TGTGCCAGCAGCGCAGGACTGAGCAATCAGCCCCAGCATTTT.

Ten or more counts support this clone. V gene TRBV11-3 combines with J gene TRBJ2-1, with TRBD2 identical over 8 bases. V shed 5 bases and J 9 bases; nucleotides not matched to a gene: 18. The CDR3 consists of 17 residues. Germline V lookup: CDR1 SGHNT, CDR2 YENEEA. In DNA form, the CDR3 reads TGTGCCAGCAGCCCCCTTGAGGGCGGGAGGTGGATGATTGAGCAGTTCTTC. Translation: CASSPLEGGRWMIEQFF.

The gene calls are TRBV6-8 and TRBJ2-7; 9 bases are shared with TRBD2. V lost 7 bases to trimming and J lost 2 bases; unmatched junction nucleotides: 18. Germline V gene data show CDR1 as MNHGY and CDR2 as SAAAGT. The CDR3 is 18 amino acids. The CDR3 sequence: CASTSNPLAGRNPYEQYF. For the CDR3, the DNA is TGTGCCAGCACCTCTAACCCCCTAGCGGGGAGGAACCCCTACGAGCAGTACTTC.